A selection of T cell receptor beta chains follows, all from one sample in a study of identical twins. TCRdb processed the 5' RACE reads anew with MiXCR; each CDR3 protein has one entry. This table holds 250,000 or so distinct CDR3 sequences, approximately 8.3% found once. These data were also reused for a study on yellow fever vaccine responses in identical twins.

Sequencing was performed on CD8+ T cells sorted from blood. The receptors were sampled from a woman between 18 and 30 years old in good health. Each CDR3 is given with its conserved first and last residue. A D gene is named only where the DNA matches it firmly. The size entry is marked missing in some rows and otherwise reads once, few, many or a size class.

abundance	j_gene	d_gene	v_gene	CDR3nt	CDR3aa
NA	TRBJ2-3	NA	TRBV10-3	TGTGCCGCAGGAGTTACCGGTCCAGATACGCAGTATTTT	CAAGVTGPDTQYF
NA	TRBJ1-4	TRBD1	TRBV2	TGTGCCTTCAATCCGGGACAGGGCCCCTCGCATGCAACTAATGAAAAACTGTTTTTT	CAFNPGQGPSHATNEKLFF
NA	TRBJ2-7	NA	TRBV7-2	TGTGCCAGCAGCTTCTTGGGGCAGGGGTACGAGCAGTACTTC	CASSFLGQGYEQYF
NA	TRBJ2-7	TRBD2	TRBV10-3	TGTGCCACCGGTAGCGGGAGAGCTTTAGAGCAGTACTTC	CATGSGRALEQYF
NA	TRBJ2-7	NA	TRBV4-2	TGTGCCAGCAGCCAAGGTCCGGTGGACAACCCCTACGAGCAGTACTTC	CASSQGPVDNPYEQYF
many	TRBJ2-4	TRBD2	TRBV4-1	TGCGCCAGCAGCCAGGGAGCGGGAGTGAATCACATTCAGTACTTC	CASSQGAGVNHIQYF
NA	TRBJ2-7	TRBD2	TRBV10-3	TGTGCCATCCGACTAGCGACCCTTTCCGGGGACGAGCAGTACTTC	CAIRLATLSGDEQYF
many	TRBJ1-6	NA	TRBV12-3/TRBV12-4	TGTGCCAGCAGTTCCGGAGTCTATAATTCACCCCTCCACTTT	CASSSGVYNSPLHF
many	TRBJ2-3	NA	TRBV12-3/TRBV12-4	TGTGCCAGCAGTTCTAACAGGGAGAGCACAGATACGCAGTATTTT	CASSSNRESTDTQYF
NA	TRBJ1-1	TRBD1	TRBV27	TGTGCCAGCAGTTGGGACAGGGAGAACACTGAAGCTTTCTTT	CASSWDRENTEAFF
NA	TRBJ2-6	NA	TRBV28	TGTGCCAGCAGTTATCGGTCCTCTGGGGCCAACGTCCTGACTTTC	CASSYRSSGANVLTF
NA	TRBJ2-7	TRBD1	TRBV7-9	TGTGCCAGCAGCCCCCGGGACAGCATCTACGAGCAGTACTTC	CASSPRDSIYEQYF
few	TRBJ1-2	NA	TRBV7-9	TGTGCCAGCAGCTTGCTGGGGCTGGTCTATGGCTACACCTTC	CASSLLGLVYGYTF
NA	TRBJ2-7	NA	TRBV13	TGTGCCAGCAGCTTTTCACCGGGACCGACCTACGAGCAGTACTTC	CASSFSPGPTYEQYF
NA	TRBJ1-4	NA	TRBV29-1	TGCAGCGTTGAAGAGGCCGGGGGAGGCGAAAAACTGTTTTTT	CSVEEAGGGEKLFF
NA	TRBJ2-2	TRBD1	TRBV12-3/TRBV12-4	TGTGCCAGCAGTTTATCCCCGACAGGGGGCCTTACCAACGCGAACACCGGGGAGCTGTTTTTT	CASSLSPTGGLTNANTGELFF
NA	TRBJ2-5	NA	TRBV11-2	TGTGCCAGCAGCTTAGTGACCGATCTTCGGACCCAGTACTTC	CASSLVTDLRTQYF
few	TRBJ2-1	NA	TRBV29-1	TGCAGCGTTCAGGGATACAATGAGCAGTTCTTC	CSVQGYNEQFF
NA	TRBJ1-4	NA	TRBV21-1	TGTGCCAGCGACGCCGGGGCTCGGAAACTGTTTTTT	CASDAGARKLFF
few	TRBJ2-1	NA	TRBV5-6	TGTGCCAGCAGCTTGGAGGGAGCTGAGCAGTTCTTC	CASSLEGAEQFF
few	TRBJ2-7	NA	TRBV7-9	TGTGCCAGCAGCACTCCTCAGGGGACCTCCTACTACGAGCAGTACTTC	CASSTPQGTSYYEQYF
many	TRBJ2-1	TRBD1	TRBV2	TGTGCCAGCAGTCTAGCAGGGGGCCCCCCTTACAATGAGCAGTTCTTC	CASSLAGGPPYNEQFF
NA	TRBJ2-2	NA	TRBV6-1	TGTGCCAGCAGTGAAGCGGACACCGGGGAGCTGTTTTTT	CASSEADTGELFF
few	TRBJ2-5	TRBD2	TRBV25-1	TGTGCCAGCAGTGGACTAGCGGGAGAAGAGACCCAGTACTTC	CASSGLAGEETQYF
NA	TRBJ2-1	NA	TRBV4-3	TGCGCCAGCAGCCAACTAAGGGGTCGTTATGAGCAGTTCTTC	CASSQLRGRYEQFF
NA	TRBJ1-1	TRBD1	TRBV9	TGTGCCAGCAGCCTCGGACAGGGGGCAGGCACTGAAGCTTTCTTT	CASSLGQGAGTEAFF